This TCR beta chain was recorded in a study of PD-1 blockade in classical Hodgkin lymphoma. Study-level results: It was CD4+ TCR diversity, not CD8+, that rose significantly by C4D1. Before treatment, complete responders showed about the same diversity as newly diagnosed patients. Newly diagnosed patients were reported to start with lower TCR diversity than healthy donors.

Worth noting for this clone: The antigen is not known.

This CDR3 spans 14 amino acids. The germline CDR1 and CDR2 sequences are SGHNT and YYREEE (reference sequence). Trimming took 8 bases from V and 1 from J, leaving 15 bases between them. Some clones are missing from TCRdb's copy, which holds only in-frame ones; the method was immunoSEQ multiplex PCR. The table lists tens of thousands of clones, 60% to 70% of them singletons. Time point in this sample: cycle 4 day 1 (C4D1), after less than seven weeks of nivolumab. All the patients suffered relapse after autologous stem cell transplantation, and brentuximab vedotin exposure differed. This TCR derives from a human donor with classical Hodgkin lymphoma. Material: peripheral blood mononuclear cells (PBMCs), obtained before the fourth cycle of nivolumab. The rearrangement links TRBV5-4 to TRBJ1-1; D ambiguous. The CDR3 DNA is TGTGCCAGTAAACTAACCTACGCGAACACTGAAGCTTTCTTT. The encoded protein is CASKLTYANTEAFF.